This T cell receptor beta chain was documented in a study of OX40 agonist ivuxolimab in advanced cancers. Study context: Patient treatment consisted of intravenous ivuxolimab administration every 2 weeks at 0.01 to 10 mg/kg.

With 4 bases clipped from V and 0 bases from J, the junction kept 9 bases outside the gene matches. The V gene's germline CDR1 is SNHLY and CDR2 FYNNEI. The CDR3 consists of 18 residues. The protocol was immunoSEQ multiplex PCR, while the TCRdb copy is restricted to in-frame clones and leaves out a portion. The table records more than 55,000 clones, approximately 92% of them present only once. The chain recombines TRBV2 with TRBJ2-1; TRBD2 matches at 10 bases. The starting material was CD4+ or CD8+ T cells sorted from blood, obtained in a trial of the OX40 agonist ivuxolimab. This TCR came from an adult with an advanced solid tumor such as melanoma, head and neck, liver or kidney cancer. The CDR3 protein is CASSGGTSAWDSYNEQFF. The CDR3 DNA follows: TGTGCCAGCAGTGGAGGGACTAGCGCATGGGACTCCTACAATGAGCAGTTCTTC.